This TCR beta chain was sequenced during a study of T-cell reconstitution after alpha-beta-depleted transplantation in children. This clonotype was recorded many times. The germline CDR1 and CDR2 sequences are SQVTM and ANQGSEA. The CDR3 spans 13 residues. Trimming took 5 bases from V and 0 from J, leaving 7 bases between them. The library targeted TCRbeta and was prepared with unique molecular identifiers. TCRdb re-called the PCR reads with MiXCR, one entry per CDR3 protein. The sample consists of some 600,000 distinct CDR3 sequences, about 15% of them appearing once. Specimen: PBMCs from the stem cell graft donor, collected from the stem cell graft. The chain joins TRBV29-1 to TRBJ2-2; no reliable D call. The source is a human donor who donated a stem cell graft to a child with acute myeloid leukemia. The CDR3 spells CSVSGTNTGELFF. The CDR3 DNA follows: TGCAGCGTTTCGGGCACGAACACCGGGGAGCTGTTTTTT.